The rows below give T cell receptor beta chains drawn from one sample of a study of blood T cells in healthy people across ages. TCRdb re-called the 5' RACE reads with MiXCR, one entry per CDR3 protein. The data contain 700,000 or so distinct CDR3 sequences, 22% of them seen just once; the ten biggest clones take up roughly 22%. The material sequenced was blood. Every receptor here comes from a man in his 70s in good health. The CDR3 runs from the conserved cysteine through the conserved F or W.

V gene	J gene	CDR3 protein
TRBV29-1	TRBJ2-7	CSAKGQTYEQYF
TRBV20-1	TRBJ2-1	CSAPGQGPYNEQFF
TRBV29-1	TRBJ2-1	CSVDASRTSGRAVEQFF
TRBV3-1	TRBJ1-2	CASSPRPNLYGYTF
TRBV14	TRBJ2-1	CASSQTPGLARTGSYNEQFF
TRBV9	TRBJ2-1	CASSVAPRPGNEQFF
TRBV20-1	TRBJ1-2	CSAHQGSYGYTF
TRBV15	TRBJ2-1	CATSSGQFYNEQFF
TRBV12-3/TRBV12-4	TRBJ1-5	CASSLVWGRSNQPQHF
TRBV9	TRBJ1-1	CASSVGRGARSEAFF
TRBV7-8	TRBJ2-1	CASSQKGTEQFF
TRBV29-1	TRBJ1-1	CSVAGGMNTEAFF
TRBV24-1	TRBJ2-6	CATSRSGNSGANVLTF
TRBV29-1	TRBJ1-5	CSALTGLNQPQHF
TRBV5-1	TRBJ2-3	CASSLQGGVGTDTQYF
TRBV9	TRBJ2-1	CASSDRRSSYNEQFF
TRBV6-4	NA	CASSRSGASDYNEQFF
TRBV4-1	TRBJ1-2	CASSYTNRDNYGYTF
TRBV5-1	TRBJ2-6	CASSYDASGANVLTF
TRBV14	TRBJ2-5	CASSHPTRPPFF
TRBV5-1	TRBJ2-3	CASSLARGEHTDTQYF
TRBV28	TRBJ1-5	CASSSAGFSNQPQHF
TRBV30	TRBJ2-5	CAWSDGGGSVGETQYF
TRBV18	TRBJ1-1	CASSQTGQTEAFF
TRBV25-1	TRBJ1-1	CASSAGGGVTEAFF
TRBV5-8	TRBJ2-4	CASSVGPGPNIQYF
TRBV6-5	TRBJ2-4	CASSFSSPGVQYF
TRBV12-3/TRBV12-4	TRBJ1-6	CASSFRGQGGSPLHF
TRBV7-6	TRBJ2-3	CASSFRSSTDTQYF
TRBV2	TRBJ2-3	CASSVQRVGDTQYF
TRBV4-1	TRBJ1-1	CASSQSRDRGLVNTEAFF
TRBV5-1	NA	CASSSPISLPSSEQFF
TRBV9	TRBJ2-1	CASSATGLAAFNEQFF
TRBV29-1	TRBJ2-3	CSVEGGRADTQYF
TRBV6-1	TRBJ2-5	CATRGGGSETQYF
TRBV7-2	TRBJ1-1	CASSSRGPMNTEAFF
TRBV20-1	TRBJ2-5	CSASRDKYQETQYF
TRBV29-1	TRBJ2-3	CSVDQRESDTQYF
TRBV20-1	TRBJ2-7	CSAIPPSGGYEQYF
TRBV19	TRBJ1-1	CASRSLGVFTEAFF
TRBV20-1	TRBJ2-7	CKTGRSSYEQYF
TRBV10-2	TRBJ2-7	CASRGIVGQSSYEQYF
TRBV12-3/TRBV12-4	TRBJ2-7	CASGQGIYEQYF
TRBV30	TRBJ1-1	CAWTPGRSNTEAFF
TRBV3-1	TRBJ2-7	CASSQDRSGGRMSYEQYF
TRBV5-1	TRBJ2-5	CASSLRGIETQYF
TRBV9	TRBJ2-3	CASSTGLATSLPRDTQYF
TRBV6-6	NA	CASSRTEGPYEQYF
TRBV5-1	TRBJ1-1	CASSLGGANEAFF
TRBV5-6	TRBJ1-5	CASNMGGLSNQPQHF
TRBV20-1	TRBJ2-3	CSAGPPAGDSDTQYF
TRBV28	TRBJ2-7	CASSRTVSPYEQYF
TRBV9	TRBJ2-3	CASSVLDSHTQYF
TRBV6-2/TRBV6-3	TRBJ2-5	CASSYSMGYQETQYF
TRBV24-1	TRBJ2-3	CATSDFGPGRTDTQYF
TRBV20-1	NA	CSASPGEETQYF
TRBV7-8	TRBJ2-1	CASSLTSGRGDEQFF
TRBV6-6	TRBJ1-2	CASSYSGSRGYTF
TRBV4-1	TRBJ2-5	CASSQSSAGERTQYF
TRBV25-1	TRBJ2-3	CASSEMGGRAGDTQYF